The 16 T cell receptor beta chains given below trace back to one sample, sequenced in a study of blood T cell repertoires in COVID-19. Sequenced by immunoSEQ multiplex PCR; TCRdb stores in-frame clones only, minus some. The sample consists of about 200,000 clones, more than 75% of them appearing once. Sequencing was performed on peripheral blood. All receptors derive from a woman aged 55-69 years with COVID-19, enrolled during active disease.

This clone occurred a few times. The chain is built from TRBV27 and TRBJ1-4, with no clear D. Trimming removed 5 bases from V and 4 bases from J, with 8 bases in between. CDR1 is MNHEY and CDR2 is SMNVEV in the germline V gene (reference sequence). The CDR3 has 13 amino acids. The DNA for the CDR3 is TGTGCCAGCAGTCGCCAGATTAATGAAAAACTGTTTTTT. Residues: CASSRQINEKLFF.

The V gene is TRBV5-6, the J gene TRBJ1-4; TRBD1 aligns across 7 bases. The CDR3 sequence is 14 residues long. The germline gives CDR1 SGHDT, CDR2 YYEEEE. The V gene end was trimmed by 0 bases and the J gene end by 8 bases; junction bases not matched to a gene: 4. CDR3 nucleotides: TGTGCCAGCAGCTTGGAGCAGGGGGGCGAAAAACTGTTTTTT. Residues: CASSLEQGGEKLFF.

This clone was seen a few times. The chain links TRBV5-3 to TRBJ1-1; 9 bases map to TRBD1. TRBV5-3 belongs to the ORF category, with a function that is uncertain. With V trimmed by 0 bases and J by 5 bases, 14 bases remained unmatched. This CDR3 has 18 residues. The chain's CDR3 is CARSLETLIPDRGTEAFF. CDR3 sequence (DNA): TGTGCCAGAAGCTTGGAGACCCTTATCCCTGACAGGGGGACTGAAGCTTTCTTT.

This sequence joins TRBV15 and TRBJ2-6; D call uncertain. V lost 3 bases to trimming and J lost 1 base, with 4 bases between them. The CDR3 is 14 amino acids. Germline V gene sequence: CDR1 LNHNV, CDR2 YYDKDF (reference sequence). The CDR3 DNA follows: TGTGCCACCAGCAGGAGGTCTGGGGCCAACGTCCTGACTTTC. Protein product: CATSRRSGANVLTF.

V and J are TRBV28 and TRBJ1-6, with 9 bases identical to TRBD1. Germline loops: CDR1 MDHEN, CDR2 SYDVKM. The CDR3 extends over 14 amino acids. After removal of 8 bases from V and 10 bases from J, the junction contained 9 bases not matched to a gene. For the CDR3, the DNA is TGTGCCAGCCGCTATGGGGACAGGGACTCACCCCTCCACTTT. This gives the protein CASRYGDRDSPLHF.

The CDR3 sequence: CAISDSRVIYNEQFF. CDR3 nucleotide sequence: TGTGCCATCAGTGATTCCAGGGTAATCTACAATGAGCAGTTCTTC. This chain uses TRBV10-3 with TRBJ2-1; possible D gene TRBD1, 5 bases. V lost 3 bases and J 3 bases, leaving 12 bases between the germline ends. CDR1 and CDR2 (germline): ENHRY, SYGVKD. This CDR3 contains 15 residues.

This clone was recorded only once. The rearrangement uses TRBV19 and TRBJ1-5, with 9 bases identical to TRBD1. This CDR3 has 15 residues. Trimming removed 6 bases from V and 4 bases from J; junction bases left unmatched: 7. Germline loops: CDR1 LNHDA, CDR2 SQIVND (reference sequence). For the CDR3, the DNA is TGTGCCAGTAGGCCCGGGACAGGGTTAAATCAGCCCCAGCATTTT. Its protein product is CASRPGTGLNQPQHF.

This sequence joins TRBV24-1 and TRBJ2-5; TRBD1 matches 12 bases. This CDR3 has 17 amino acids. The junction had 10 bases not matched to a gene; V was cut back by 5 bases and J by 4 bases. From germline, CDR1 is KGHDR and CDR2 SFDVKD. DNA of the CDR3: TGTGCCACCAGTGCTGGACGGGACAGGGGGCGGACAGAGACCCAGTACTTC. Its translation is CATSAGRDRGRTETQYF.

The rearrangement joins TRBV28 to TRBJ1-2; the D gene is possibly TRBD1 (5 bases). The germline gives CDR1 MDHEN, CDR2 SYDVKM. This CDR3 is built from 12 residues. Trimming pared 5 bases from V and 8 bases from J, leaving 12 bases between. The CDR3 loop is CASSDGGLGYTF. The CDR3, as DNA: TGTGCCAGCAGTGATGGGGGGTTGGGCTACACCTTC.

This chain joins TRBV5-1 and TRBJ2-1; 8 nucleotides agree with TRBD2. V was clipped by 0 bases and J by 6 bases; unmatched bases: 8. Per germline, CDR1 SGHRS and CDR2 YFSETQ. This CDR3 spans 16 amino acids. The CDR3 bases are TGCGCCAGCAGCTTGGCCGCAGTCCGGGGGGGCAATGAGCAGTTCTTC. Its translation: CASSLAAVRGGNEQFF.

The chain uses TRBV12-3 or TRBV12-4 and TRBJ2-7; 9 bases line up with TRBD2. The trim removed 2 bases at V and 7 bases at J, leaving 3 bases unmatched. The CDR3 contains 13 residues. CDR3 protein: CASSLTSGLEQYF. The CDR3 DNA is TGTGCCAGCAGTTTAACTAGCGGGCTTGAGCAGTACTTC.

The chain recombines TRBV7-9 with TRBJ2-3, with a possible D match to TRBD2 (6 bases). CDR3 length: 17 residues. V was trimmed by 4 bases and J by 3 bases, leaving 20 bases between them. The V gene's germline CDR1 is SEHNR and CDR2 FQNEAQ (reference sequence). CDR3 bases: TGTGCCAGCAGCTCGAGGGACTTTGATGGGGGGACAGATACGCAGTATTTT. Residues: CASSSRDFDGGTDTQYF.

This chain connects TRBV11-3 to TRBJ2-2; D is undetermined. The germline gives CDR1 SGHNT, CDR2 YENEEA. CDR3 length: 13 amino acids. The ends were cut back, 5 bases at V and 2 bases at J, with 6 bases in the middle. CDR3 nucleotide sequence: TGTGCCAGCAGCCGGGTAAACACCGGGGAGCTGTTTTTT. Translation: CASSRVNTGELFF.

The V and J genes are TRBV6-2 or TRBV6-3 and TRBJ1-5; 8 nucleotides match TRBD1. Germline trimming cut 5 bases from V and 5 bases from J; bases unmatched to any gene: 5. Per the germline V gene, CDR1 is MNHEY and CDR2 is SVGEGT. CDR3 length: 14 residues. This CDR3 is CASSIRQGYQPQHF. The DNA of the CDR3 is TGTGCCAGCAGTATAAGACAGGGGTATCAGCCCCAGCATTTT.

The CDR3 coding sequence is TGTGCCAGCAGCCGACCGGGACTAGCGGGAGCGGTAGATACGCAGTATTTT. The encoded protein is CASSRPGLAGAVDTQYF. The chain recombines TRBV6-6 with TRBJ2-3, with 14 bases matching TRBD2. CDR1 and CDR2 (germline): MNHNY, SVGAGI (reference sequence). The V gene end was trimmed by 6 bases and the J gene end by 5 bases; junction bases not matched to a gene: 10. The CDR3 is 17 amino acids.

The J gene is TRBJ2-1, the V gene TRBV4-1; TRBD1 aligns across 9 bases. CDR1 is MGHRA and CDR2 is YSYEKL in the germline V gene. Germline trimming cut 0 bases from V and 9 bases from J; bases unmatched to any gene: 9. CDR3 length equals 16 residues. CDR3 sequence: CASSQDWRQGEGEQFF. The CDR3 nucleotides are TGCGCCAGCAGCCAAGATTGGAGACAGGGGGAGGGTGAGCAGTTCTTC.